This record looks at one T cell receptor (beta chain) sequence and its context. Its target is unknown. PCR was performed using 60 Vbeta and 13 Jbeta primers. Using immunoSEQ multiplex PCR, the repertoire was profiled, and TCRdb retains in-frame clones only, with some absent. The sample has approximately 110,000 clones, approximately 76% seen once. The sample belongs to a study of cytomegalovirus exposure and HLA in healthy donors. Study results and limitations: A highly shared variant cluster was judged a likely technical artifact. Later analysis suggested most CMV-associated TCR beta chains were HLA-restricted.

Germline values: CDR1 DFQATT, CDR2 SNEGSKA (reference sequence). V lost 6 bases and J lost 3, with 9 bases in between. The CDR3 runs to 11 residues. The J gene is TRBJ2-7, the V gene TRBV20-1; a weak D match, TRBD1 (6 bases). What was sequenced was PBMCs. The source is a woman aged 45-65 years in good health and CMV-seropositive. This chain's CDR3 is CSALQGYEQYF. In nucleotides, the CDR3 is TGCAGTGCCCTACAGGGCTACGAGCAGTACTTC.